The 21 T cell receptor beta chains below come from one sample, sequenced in a study of tumor-infiltrating lymphocytes in primary liver carcinoma. The researchers produced TCR beta cDNA from roughly 500 ng total RNA with a constant-region primer. ARM-PCR, slightly modified, supplied the TCR beta libraries through three nested multiplex PCR rounds. TRBV1-TRBV30 forward primers paired with a C-beta reverse primer were used in the first two PCR rounds, which ran roughly 10 cycles each. TCRdb re-analysed the multiplex PCR reads in MiXCR, keeping a single row per CDR3 protein. The table records 50,000 to 65,000 distinct CDR3 sequences, about three quarters of them present only once. From unsorted bulk tissue weighing about 20-32 mg, DNA and RNA were co-extracted. Specimen: liver tumor tissue from sampling region 4. Documented subset: tumor region T4, right-lateral pole. These receptors all come from a middle-aged man with primary liver carcinoma and hepatitis B virus infection.

The sample holds many counts of this clonotype. The V call is TRBV30, the J call TRBJ1-2, with 7 bases matching TRBD1. The junction had 8 bases not matched to a gene; V was cut back by 2 bases and J by 2 bases. CDR1 and CDR2 from the germline V gene are GTSNPN and SVGIG (reference sequence). CDR3 length equals 15 residues. CDR3 DNA: TGTGCCTGGAGTAAAGGGACAGCCCTAAACTATGGCTACACCTTC. Protein: CAWSKGTALNYGYTF.

Comments on this clonotype: An end of the junction does not agree with germline; a read error may underlie this. The CDR3 DNA follows: TGCACCGTTCGTGACAGTCCTCGGGAGACCCAGTACTTC. This translates into CTVRDSPRETQYF. The V and J genes are TRBV29-1 and TRBJ2-5; a weak D match, TRBD1 (5 bases). The CDR3 spans 13 residues. Germline assignment: CDR1 SQVTM and CDR2 ANQGSEA.

In this sample, this clonotype turned up once. J is TRBJ1-2 and V is TRBV10-2; D is perhaps TRBD1 (5 bases). Germline CDR1 reads WSHSY; CDR2 reads SAAADI. CDR3 size: 21 residues. Trimming left V 4 bases short and J 5 bases short, with 35 bases between. The CDR3 loop reads CASSGGLVSGGNRKLGYGYTF. CDR3 nucleotide sequence: TGCGCCAGCAGTGGGGGCTTAGTGTCGGGGGGTAACCGAAAATTGGGTTATGGCTACACCTTC.

The V and J genes are TRBV29-1 and TRBJ2-2, with D possibly being TRBD1 or TRBD2 (6 bases each). CDR1 and CDR2 (germline): SQVTM, ANQGSEA. The CDR3 totals 13 residues. Trimming left V 8 bases short and J 3 bases short, with 13 bases between. The CDR3 nucleotides are TGCAGCCTTCACAGGGAGGACACCGGGGAGCTGTTTTTT. This sequence encodes CSLHREDTGELFF.

A word on this clonotype: A much larger clone differs by one base, so this may be a read error. The V call is TRBV28, the J call TRBJ2-1; 7 nucleotides align to TRBD2. CDR1 is MDHEN, CDR2 SYDVKM, per germline. The CDR3 has 14 residues. Here the CDR3 reads CANSLLAGNYEQFF. The CDR3 bases are TGTGCCAACAGTTTGTTAGCGGGTAACTATGAGCAGTTCTTC. Complete variable domain (other parts from reference TRBV28 and TRBJ2-1): DVKVTQSSRYLVKRTGEKVFLECVQDMDHENMFWYRQDPGLGLRLIYFSYDVKMKEKGDIPEGYSVSREKKERFSLILESASTNQTSMYLCANSLLAGNYEQFFGPGTRLTVL.

As for this clonotype: The CDR3 end shows no conserved phenylalanine or tryptophan, and so a read error is likely. The chain is built from TRBV4-3 and TRBJ2-5; 8 bases fit TRBD2. This CDR3 contains 17 residues. Germline-derived CDR1 and CDR2 are LGHNA and YSLEER. CDR3 DNA sequence: TGCGCCGGCAGCCAAGCGGCTCGCGGGAGGACTGGTGAGACCCAGTACTTA. Translated, it gives CAGSQAARGRTGETQYL.

This clonotype was observed once. At one boundary the junction diverges from the germline segment, which might be a read error. The rearrangement links TRBV10-3 to TRBJ2-2; possibly TRBD2 for D (5 bases). The CDR3 loop spans 11 amino acids. Germline V gene lookup returns CDR1 ENHRY and CDR2 SYGVKD. As DNA, the CDR3 is TGTGCCATCAGTGGGACCGGGGAGCTACTTTTT. Protein: CAISGTGELLF.

The V gene is TRBV5-5, the J gene TRBJ2-1; D gene unclear. CDR1 is SGHKS and CDR2 is YYEKEE in the germline V gene (reference sequence). The CDR3 totals 15 residues. V lost 10 bases and J lost 4, with 21 bases in between. As DNA, the CDR3 is TGTGCCGGTAGCTTGGCTCCCGGACGGTACAATGAGCAGTTCTTC. Residues: CAGSLAPGRYNEQFF. The whole variable domain, filled in from reference TRBV5-5 and TRBJ2-1, reads DAGVTQSPTHLIKTRGQQVTLRCSPISGHKSVSWYQQVLGQGPQFIFQYYEKEERGRGNFPDRFSARQFPNYSSELNVNALLLGDSALYLCAGSLAPGRYNEQFFGPGTRLTVL.

The V call is TRBV12-5, the J call TRBJ2-3; tentatively, D is TRBD2 (5 bases). V was pared by 6 bases and J by 0 bases, with 10 bases between. Germline CDR1 LGHNT, CDR2 FRNRAP. The CDR3 extends over 14 amino acids. CDR3 residues: CASGPEGSTDTQYF. Written as DNA, the CDR3 is TGTGCTAGTGGCCCCGAGGGCAGCACAGATACGCAGTATTTT.

V gene TRBV4-1 combines with J gene TRBJ2-2, with 9 bases matching TRBD2. Germline lookup yields CDR1 MGHRA and CDR2 YSYEKL. This CDR3 comprises 17 residues. V was clipped by 7 bases and J by 7 bases; unmatched bases: 16. CDR3 sequence (DNA): TGCGCCAGCACCCTAGACCCTAAGCGGGGGGCGATCGGGGAGCTGTTTTTT. Its protein product is CASTLDPKRGAIGELFF.

The V call is TRBV29-1, the J call TRBJ2-7; D might be TRBD1 (7 bases). Germline loops: CDR1 SQVTM, CDR2 ANQGSEA. V lost 7 bases to trimming and J lost 2 bases, with 12 bases between them. The length of the CDR3 is 12 residues. The CDR3 here is CSATGEAYEQYF. The CDR3 nucleotides read TGCAGCGCTACAGGGGAGGCCTACGAGCAGTACTTC.

Ten or more counts support this clonotype. One end of the junction is discordant with germline, which a read error may explain. The CDR3 nucleotides read TGCAGCGTTGGACTAGCGGGAGGGTTCTACGATGAGCAGTCCTTC. Translation gives CSVGLAGGFYDEQSF. This sequence joins TRBV29-1 and TRBJ2-1, with 14 positions matching TRBD2. CDR1 is SQVTM, CDR2 ANQGSEA, per germline. CDR3 length: 15 residues.

Note on this clonotype: The junction departs from germline at one end; a sequencing error may be responsible. This sequence joins TRBV5-4 and TRBJ2-4; weak D call: TRBD1 (7 bases). The CDR3 runs 14 residues. Germline CDR1 and CDR2: SGHNT and YYREEE (reference sequence). CDR3 residues: CVSCQDRAGNIQYF. CDR3 bases: TGTGTCAGCTGCCAAGACAGGGCGGGGAACATTCAGTACTTC.

A note on this clonotype: Since no conserved phenylalanine or tryptophan closes the CDR3, a read error is the likely cause. V gene TRBV6-2 or TRBV6-3 combines with J gene TRBJ1-2; tentatively, D is TRBD1 (5 bases). V was clipped by 6 bases and J by 4 bases, with 9 bases between them. Germline V gene data show CDR1 as MNHEY and CDR2 as SVGEGT. CDR3 length: 12 amino acids. The CDR3 DNA reads as TGTGCCAGCAGCCCGACAGCCTATGGCTACACCTAC. The encoded protein is CASSPTAYGYTY.

V and J are TRBV11-3 and TRBJ2-1; 7 nucleotides agree with TRBD2. J lost 0 bases, V lost 5 bases, and 10 bases had no gene match. This CDR3 region has 17 residues. Germline V gives CDR1 SGHNT, CDR2 YENEEA. As DNA, the CDR3 is TGTGCCAGCAGCATGGTCCTCACTAGCGCCTCCTACAATGAGCAGTTCTTC. It specifies CASSMVLTSASYNEQFF.

This clonotype was seen a few times. The CDR3 end shows no conserved phenylalanine or tryptophan, and so a read error is likely. This chain links TRBV6-1 with TRBJ2-7, with D uncertain. Germline CDR1 MNHNS, CDR2 SASEGT. V was pared by 9 bases and J by 3 bases, with 21 bases between. CDR3 length: 15 residues. The CDR3 DNA is TGTGCCAGTAGGCGCCTAGGAAGGGTCCACTACGAGCAGTACCTC. Residues: CASRRLGRVHYEQYL.

Of note for this clonotype: This sequence may be a read error, since a much larger clone differs from it by one base. This chain connects TRBV7-9 to TRBJ1-4; D is uncertain. The V and J ends lost 5 bases and 6 bases respectively, with 19 bases between them. CDR3 length: 16 amino acids. Germline CDR1 reads SEHNR; CDR2 reads FQNEAQ (reference sequence). The CDR3 sequence: CASSTSVRRVDEKLFF. The CDR3 coding sequence is TGTGCCAGCAGCACATCCGTCAGGAGAGTCGATGAAAAACTGTTTTTT.

To note about this clonotype: Mismatch with germline at one junction end may stem from a read error. This rearrangement joins TRBV5-4 to TRBJ2-7; 7 positions agree with TRBD1. The CDR3 totals 14 residues. Germline V gene lookup returns CDR1 SGHNT and CDR2 YYREEE (reference sequence). Here the CDR3 reads CASSLFGQAYEQHF. In DNA, the CDR3 is TGCGCCAGCAGCTTGTTCGGACAGGCATACGAGCAGCACTTC.

Concerning this clonotype: A much more abundant neighbour one base away suggests this may be a read error. The chain recombines TRBV11-1 with TRBJ2-1, with 8 bases matching TRBD2. V dropped 4 bases and J dropped 9; count of bases not matched to a gene: 17. This CDR3 comprises 17 residues. Germline CDR1 is SGHAT and CDR2 is FQDESV (reference sequence). CDR3 region: CASSSPPVGRAFSEQFF. In DNA, the CDR3 is TGTGCCAGCAGCTCCCCTCCTGTCGGGAGGGCCTTCAGTGAGCAGTTCTTC.

In the case of this clonotype: One end of the junction fails to match germline, which may point to a read error. The V call is TRBV6-1, the J call TRBJ2-7; 9 nucleotides align to TRBD1. The CDR3 length is 14 residues. Germline CDR1 MNHNS, CDR2 SASEGT. The CDR3: CTSKAGQGVTKEYF. The DNA for the CDR3 is TGTACCAGCAAAGCGGGACAGGGAGTAACCAAGGAGTACTTC.

Comment on this clonotype: This likely comes from a read error, as the CDR3 has no conserved phenylalanine or tryptophan at its end. The chain joins TRBV7-9 to TRBJ1-2, with D unresolved. The germline V gene encodes CDR1 SEHNR and CDR2 FQNEAQ (reference sequence). The CDR3 is made up of 16 amino acids. The V end lost 8 bases, the J end lost 5 bases, and 24 bases lay between the germline ends. CDR3 amino acids: CASGPEGRLSQYGYTS. CDR3 nucleotide sequence: TGTGCCAGCGGCCCCGAGGGCAGGTTGTCCCAGTATGGCTACACCTCC.